These 18 T cell receptor beta chains came from one sample sequenced in a study of blood T cell repertoires in COVID-19. Method: immunoSEQ multiplex PCR; TCRdb's copy keeps in-frame clones and lacks some. The data show some 300,000 clones, with about 90% seen just once and less than 3.5% held by the top ten. Sequencing was done on a sample of PBMCs or T cells enriched from blood (not recorded which). Receptors originate from a woman aged 45-59 years who had been exposed to COVID-19.

The chain couples TRBV7-9 to TRBJ2-7; tentative D call: TRBD2 (5 bases). Germline V gene data show CDR1 as SEHNR and CDR2 as FQNEAQ (reference sequence). This CDR3 is built from 13 residues. Between the trimmed V and J ends, which lost 4 bases and 4 bases, there was a span of 11 bases. The CDR3 loop is CASSSGWGYEQYF. CDR3 nucleotide sequence: TGTGCCAGCAGCTCGGGGTGGGGTTACGAGCAGTACTTC.

This clone was recorded once. This chain links TRBV5-1 with TRBJ2-1; D uncertain. V shed 4 bases and J shed 6 bases, with 14 bases lying between them. Germline CDR1 and CDR2: SGHRS and YFSETQ. The CDR3 contains 14 residues. The CDR3 nucleotides are TGCGCCAGCAGCCCCCCCTCGCAAGCCAATGAGCAGTTCTTC. It codes for CASSPPSQANEQFF.

J is TRBJ1-6 and V is TRBV5-8; a possible D gene is TRBD1 (5 bases). The germline CDR1 and CDR2 sequences are SGHTS and YDEGEE. Trimming removed 0 bases at V and 9 bases at J, with 13 bases between. The CDR3 contains 15 residues. The CDR3 DNA reads TGTGCCAGCAGCTTGGTTCGGGGGAATGCTTCACCCCTCCACTTT. Encoded protein: CASSLVRGNASPLHF.

The chain combines TRBV6-1 with TRBJ1-1, with TRBD1 matching 9 bases. Trimming removed 2 bases from V and 4 bases from J; junction bases left unmatched: 5. The CDR3 spans 15 residues. CDR1 is MNHNS and CDR2 is SASEGT in the germline V gene. The CDR3 here is CASSEYRQGGTEAFF. DNA for the CDR3: TGTGCCAGCAGTGAATATAGACAGGGGGGCACTGAAGCTTTCTTT.

J is TRBJ2-5 and V is TRBV10-3; TRBD2 agrees at 10 bases. V gave up 4 bases and J gave up 0 bases; unmatched junction bases: 5. Germline loops: CDR1 ENHRY, CDR2 SYGVKD. The CDR3 consists of 16 residues. The CDR3 DNA sequence: TGTGCCATCAGTGGTAGACTAGCGGGCGACCAAGAGACCCAGTACTTC. It translates to CAISGRLAGDQETQYF.

In its sample, this clone was seen a few times. V and J are TRBV3-1 (or the pseudogene TRBV3-2) and TRBJ1-2; D is possibly TRBD1 (5 bases). Germline V gene data show CDR1 as LGHDT and CDR2 as YNNKEL (reference sequence). Trimming removed 0 bases at V and 7 bases at J, with 12 bases between. The CDR3 covers 14 residues. CDR3 region: CASSQDIRGAGYTF. The DNA of the CDR3 is TGTGCCAGCAGCCAAGACATTCGTGGGGCTGGCTACACCTTC.

Regarding this clone: Mismatch with germline at one junction end may stem from a read error. The CDR3: CATSRPQDSLAKEKLFF. CDR3 nucleotides: TGTGCCACCAGCAGACCCCAGGACTCCTTAGCTAAGGAAAAACTGTTTTTT. This rearrangement joins TRBV15 to TRBJ1-4; no reliable D call. This CDR3 spans 17 amino acids. CDR1 is LNHNV and CDR2 is YYDKDF in the germline V gene (reference sequence).

V is TRBV15 and J is TRBJ1-5, with D hard to call. Trimming shortened V by 4 bases and J by 7 bases, and 17 bases separated the two germline ends. The CDR3 covers 15 residues. CDR1 and CDR2 (germline): LNHNV, YYDKDF (reference sequence). The DNA of the CDR3 is TGTGCCACCAGCAATTCTGGGTTCGGAGTACAGCCCCAGCATTTT. Amino acids: CATSNSGFGVQPQHF.

The chain carries TRBV18 and TRBJ1-1; the D gene is possibly TRBD1 (5 bases). CDR3 size: 16 residues. Trimming left V 2 bases short and J 0 bases short, with 13 bases between. Germline loops: CDR1 KGHSH, CDR2 LQKENI. CDR3 region: CASSPIQTVMNTEAFF. CDR3 sequence (DNA): TGTGCCAGCTCACCAATCCAGACAGTGATGAACACTGAAGCTTTCTTT. Together with reference TRBV18 and TRBJ1-1, the CDR3 gives the full variable domain: NAGVMQNPRHLVRRRGQEARLRCSPMKGHSHVYWYRQLPEEGLKFMVYLQKENIIDESGMPKERFSAEFPKEGPSILRIQQVVRGDSAAYFCASSPIQTVMNTEAFFGQGTRLTVV.

This clone has only a few counts. The V and J genes are TRBV4-1 and TRBJ2-1, with D unclear. This CDR3 has 14 residues. Trimming pared 3 bases from V and 3 bases from J, leaving 9 bases between. CDR1 and CDR2 from the germline V gene are MGHRA and YSYEKL. The CDR3 DNA follows: TGCGCCAGCAGCCACGGGTCCCTCTACAATGAGCAGTTCTTC. Protein: CASSHGSLYNEQFF.

The V call is TRBV18, the J call TRBJ1-1; D is uncertain. Germline loops: CDR1 KGHSH, CDR2 LQKENI. The germline V and J ends were trimmed by 6 bases and 0 bases, with 8 bases remaining between them. This CDR3 is 13 amino acids long. CDR3 amino acids: CASSPTVNTEAFF. The CDR3 DNA sequence: TGTGCCAGCTCCCCTACGGTGAACACTGAAGCTTTCTTT. Based on the CDR3 plus reference TRBV18 and TRBJ1-1, the full variable domain is NAGVMQNPRHLVRRRGQEARLRCSPMKGHSHVYWYRQLPEEGLKFMVYLQKENIIDESGMPKERFSAEFPKEGPSILRIQQVVRGDSAAYFCASSPTVNTEAFFGQGTRLTVV.

V is TRBV12-2 and J is TRBJ1-2; the table's TRBD1 call for D was not verified on the DNA. TRBV12-2 is flagged as a pseudogene. This CDR3 comprises 15 residues. As DNA, the CDR3 is TGTGCAAGTCGCTTAGTTTGGACAGGGCATAAAGGCTACACCTTC. This sequence encodes CASRLVWTGHKGYTF.

The J gene is TRBJ2-4, the V gene TRBV10-3; the D gene is possibly TRBD2 (6 bases). Germline V lookup: CDR1 ENHRY, CDR2 SYGVKD. The CDR3 sequence is 16 residues long. V was pared by 11 bases and J by 4 bases, with 24 bases between. CDR3 nucleotides: TGTGCCTCCGGGGCCGGGGGAGGAGGGGCGAAAAACATTCAGTACTTC. Protein sequence: CASGAGGGGAKNIQYF.

The chain links TRBV28 to TRBJ2-1; D is possibly TRBD2 (5 bases). Germline V lookup: CDR1 MDHEN, CDR2 SYDVKM. This CDR3 spans 14 amino acids. The V end was cut by 5 bases, the J end by 3 bases, with 11 bases between. The CDR3 protein is CASSPPGDYNEQFF. CDR3 in DNA: TGTGCCAGCAGTCCCCCCGGGGACTACAATGAGCAGTTCTTC.

The V gene is TRBV5-4, the J gene TRBJ2-7; 7 bases map to TRBD1. The CDR3 is made up of 17 amino acids. CDR1 SGHNT and CDR2 YYREEE come from the germline V gene (reference sequence). The ends lost 0 bases at V and 1 base at J; junction bases unmatched: 10. This CDR3 reads CASSLVSWTGDSYEQYF. The CDR3 DNA reads TGTGCCAGCAGCTTGGTATCGTGGACAGGAGATTCCTACGAGCAGTACTTC.

Ten or more counts support this clone. The chain employs TRBV15 and TRBJ1-5, with D perhaps TRBD1 (5 bases). V lost 1 base to trimming and J lost 4 bases, with 17 bases between them. In germline, CDR1 is LNHNV, CDR2 YYDKDF (reference sequence). This CDR3 spans 17 amino acids. The CDR3 region is CATSRGFQRTTNQPQHF. In nucleotides, the CDR3 is TGTGCCACCAGCAGAGGGTTTCAGAGGACAACTAATCAGCCCCAGCATTTT.

The V call is TRBV27, the J call TRBJ2-5; 8 bases map to TRBD1. Germline CDR1 MNHEY, CDR2 SMNVEV (reference sequence). V trimming: 10 bases; J trimming: 3 bases; junction bases outside the gene matches: 13. CDR3 length: 15 residues. Here the CDR3 reads CATQPHRGVKETQYF. In nucleotides, the CDR3 is TGTGCCACCCAACCCCACAGGGGGGTGAAAGAGACCCAGTACTTC.

The chain links TRBV3-1 (or the pseudogene TRBV3-2) to TRBJ1-1; D is unclear. The CDR3 is 13 amino acids. Trimming removed 6 bases at V and 0 bases at J, with 8 bases between. Germline V lookup: CDR1 LGHDT, CDR2 YNNKEL (reference sequence). The CDR3 protein is CASSYDMNTEAFF. The CDR3 DNA follows: TGTGCCAGCAGTTACGACATGAACACTGAAGCTTTCTTT.